Reported below is one TCR beta chain. Its matching antigen is unknown. TCRdb called the 5' RACE reads again in MiXCR, with one record for every CDR3 protein. The sample has a few hundred thousand distinct CDR3 sequences, 25% to 30% seen once; the top ten hold roughly 14%. This sample is part of a study of T-cell memory formation after mild COVID-19. Study-level information: There were largely donor-specific TCR clusters.

Deletions cut 4 bases from V and 1 base from J, with 16 bases between. Germline assignment: CDR1 DFQATT and CDR2 SNEGSKA (reference sequence). This CDR3 spans 15 amino acids. General study results and limits: The authors left the SARS-CoV-2 specificity of second-wave clones peaking on day 37 unconfirmed.

This clonotype was obtained from an adult woman who had mild COVID-19 (a few samples of this study predate the infection). Cell type and time point are not known. The source material was PBMCs or a T cell subset sorted from them (not recorded which). This chain uses TRBV20-1 with TRBJ1-1, with D perhaps matching TRBD1 (5 bases). This CDR3 is CSAKTGIVRNTEAFF. Here the CDR3 DNA reads TGCAGTGCTAAAACAGGCATCGTTCGGAACACTGAAGCTTTCTTT.